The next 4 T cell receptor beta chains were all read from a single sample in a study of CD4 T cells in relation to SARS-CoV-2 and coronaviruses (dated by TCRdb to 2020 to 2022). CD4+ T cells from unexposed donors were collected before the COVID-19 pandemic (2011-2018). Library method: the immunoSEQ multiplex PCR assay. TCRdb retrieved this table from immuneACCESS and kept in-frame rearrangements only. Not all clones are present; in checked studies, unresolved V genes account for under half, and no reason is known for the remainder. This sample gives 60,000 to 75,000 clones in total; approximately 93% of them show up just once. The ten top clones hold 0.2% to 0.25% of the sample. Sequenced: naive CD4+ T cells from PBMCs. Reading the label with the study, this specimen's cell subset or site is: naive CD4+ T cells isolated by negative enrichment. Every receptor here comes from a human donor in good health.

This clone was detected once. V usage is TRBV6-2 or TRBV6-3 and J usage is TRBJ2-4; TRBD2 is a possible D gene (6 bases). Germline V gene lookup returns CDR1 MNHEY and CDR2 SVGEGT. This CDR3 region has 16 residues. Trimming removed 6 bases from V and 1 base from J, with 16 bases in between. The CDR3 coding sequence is TGTGCCAGCAGCCGACCCCCGGGGAGGGCCAAAAACATTCAGTACTTC. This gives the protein CASSRPPGRAKNIQYF.

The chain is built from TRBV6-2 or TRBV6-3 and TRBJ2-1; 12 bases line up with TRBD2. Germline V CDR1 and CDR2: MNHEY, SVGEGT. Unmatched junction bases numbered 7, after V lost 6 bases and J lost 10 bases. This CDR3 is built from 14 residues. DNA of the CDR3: TGTGCCAGCAGCCGGCTAGCGGGAGGGGACGAGCAGTTCTTC. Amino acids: CASSRLAGGDEQFF.

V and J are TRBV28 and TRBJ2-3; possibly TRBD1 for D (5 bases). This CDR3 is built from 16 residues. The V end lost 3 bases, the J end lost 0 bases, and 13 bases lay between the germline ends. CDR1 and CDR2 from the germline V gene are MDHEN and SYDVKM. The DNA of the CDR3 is TGTGCCAGCAGTTTGATAGGACAAGCTAGCACAGATACGCAGTATTTT. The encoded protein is CASSLIGQASTDTQYF.

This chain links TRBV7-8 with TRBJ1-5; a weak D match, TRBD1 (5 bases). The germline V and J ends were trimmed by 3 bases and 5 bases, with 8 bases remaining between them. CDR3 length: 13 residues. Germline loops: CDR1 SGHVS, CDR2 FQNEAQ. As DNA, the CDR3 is TGTGCCAGCAGCTTCCAGGGTGATCAGCCCCAGCATTTT. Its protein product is CASSFQGDQPQHF.